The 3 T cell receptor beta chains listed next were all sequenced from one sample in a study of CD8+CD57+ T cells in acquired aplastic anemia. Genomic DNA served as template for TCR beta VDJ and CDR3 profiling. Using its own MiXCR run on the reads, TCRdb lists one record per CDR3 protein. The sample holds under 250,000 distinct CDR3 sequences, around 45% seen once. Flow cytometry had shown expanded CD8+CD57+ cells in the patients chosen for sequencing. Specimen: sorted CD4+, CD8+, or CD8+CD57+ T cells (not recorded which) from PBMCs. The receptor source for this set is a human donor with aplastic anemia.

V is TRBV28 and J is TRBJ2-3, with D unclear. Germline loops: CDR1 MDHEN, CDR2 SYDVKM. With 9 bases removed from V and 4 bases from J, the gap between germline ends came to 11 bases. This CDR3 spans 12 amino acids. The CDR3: CASQDGADTQYF. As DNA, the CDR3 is TGTGCCAGTCAAGACGGTGCAGATACGCAGTATTTT.

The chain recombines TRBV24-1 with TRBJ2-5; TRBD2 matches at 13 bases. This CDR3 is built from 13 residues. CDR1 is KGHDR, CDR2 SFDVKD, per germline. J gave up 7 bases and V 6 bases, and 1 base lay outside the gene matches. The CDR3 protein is CATSRLAGGTQYF. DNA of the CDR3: TGTGCCACCAGTAGACTAGCGGGAGGGACCCAGTACTTC.

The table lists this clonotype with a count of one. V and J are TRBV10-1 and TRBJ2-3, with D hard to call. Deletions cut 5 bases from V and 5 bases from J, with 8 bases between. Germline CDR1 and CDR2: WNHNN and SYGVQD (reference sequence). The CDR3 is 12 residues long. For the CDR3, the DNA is TGCGCCAGCAGTATAGCAGGAGATACGCAGTATTTT. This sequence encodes CASSIAGDTQYF.